Many counts were recorded for the clone carrying this TCR beta chain. The data are from a study of regulatory T cells in long-lasting Graves disease. The time point is: persistent/refractory GD, antithyroid drugs over 5 years with positive TRAb. After RNA was extracted from PBMCs, the TCR library was made from it. The ends were cut back, 5 bases at V and 8 bases at J, with 15 bases in the middle. The CDR3 has 13 residues. The germline gives CDR1 PRHDT, CDR2 FYEKMQ (reference sequence). Sequencing libraries for TCR beta were prepared with iRepertoire HTBI primers and Arm-PCR of CDR3 regions. Using its own MiXCR run on the multiplex PCR reads, TCRdb lists one record per CDR3 protein. The data hold a few hundred thousand distinct CDR3 sequences, with more than 20% observed a single time.

This specimen consisted of peripheral blood mononuclear cells (PBMCs), obtained when the disease was refractory, from a patient treated with antithyroid drugs. The sequence was collected from a woman aged 40 to 50 with Graves disease. The chain carries TRBV13 and TRBJ1-1; a weak D match, TRBD1 (6 bases). The CDR3 loop reads CASSVDSGGEAFF. CDR3 nucleotides: TGTGCCAGCAGCGTGGACAGCGGAGGGGAAGCTTTCTTT.